This T cell receptor beta chain was obtained from a study of shared clonotypes between healthy human individuals. Study-level background: CD4 naive cells filled three plates per donor, CD4 memory three, CD8 naive two and CD8 memory one.

CDR1 MGHRA and CDR2 YSYEKL come from the germline V gene. The CDR3 length is 14 residues. Whole-study findings and limits: A limitation of the genetic and exposure-history diversity represented arose from few donors.

CD8 cells classed as naive were CD45RO-negative and positively selected for CCR7, excluding terminally differentiated effector memory CD45RA+ cells. Each donor was a Caucasian adult residing in Nashville, Tennessee. Some clones are missing from TCRdb's copy, which holds only in-frame ones; the method was immunoSEQ multiplex PCR. This table has around 2.1 million clones, about 93% appearing once. In regard to this clone: Its antigen is not identified.

The source is a man between 18 and 29 years old in good health. Some clones in this sample may be carry-over from other donors' samples. V is TRBV4-1 and J is TRBJ2-5, with D possibly TRBD2 on 6 matching bases. The J call could be wrong; TRBJ2-7 is a better fit for the DNA end. The sample was naive CD8+ T cells from PBMCs. DNA of the CDR3: TGCGCCAGCAGCCTGGGACTTGAGAACTACGAGCAGTACTTC. Its translation is CASSLGLENYEQYF.